This TCR beta chain was recovered during a study of blood T cell repertoires in COVID-19. Overall study context: Acute and convalescent COVID-19 samples came from the United States, Italy and Spain. PBMCs, B-cell-depleted T cells, or T cells were the source of the cDNA or gDNA that made up the material.

V lost 4 bases to trimming and J lost 4 bases, with 14 bases between them. CDR1 is SQVTM and CDR2 is ANQGSEA in the germline V gene. The CDR3 contains 13 residues. Source study methods: Reference gene primer amplification in the assay estimated nucleated cell counts. Using immunoSEQ multiplex PCR, the repertoire was profiled, and TCRdb retains in-frame clones only, with some absent. The V and J calls and the clone size are those of that table, but D and trimming were determined from the DNA. The sample contains roughly 200,000 clones, over 75% of which appear only once. Sequencing was done on a sample of peripheral blood. V gene TRBV29-1 combines with J gene TRBJ2-7; D may be TRBD1 (5 bases). The receptor comes from a woman of 80 years or more with active or convalescent COVID-19. The CDR3 reads CSVGLLPGYEQYF. The CDR3 DNA follows: TGCAGCGTTGGTCTTCTCCCAGGGTACGAGCAGTACTTC.